This T cell receptor (beta chain) came from a study of blood T cell repertoires in COVID-19. About the research overall: COVID-19 samples from acute and convalescent phases originated in the United States, Italy and Spain.

Per the authors' pipeline: Using reference gene primer amplification, nucleated cell counts were estimated. The method was immunoSEQ multiplex PCR; TCRdb's version includes in-frame clones alone and lacks a portion of them. V and J calls and clone size come straight from that table; D and trimming were deduced from the DNA. The sample lists over 120,000 clones, 60% to 85% occurring once. The CDR3 totals 14 residues. This chain links TRBV21-1 with TRBJ1-3; the D call in the table, TRBD1, was not verified against the DNA. TRBV21-1 is a pseudogene segment. The sequence was collected from a woman older than 75 with active or convalescent COVID-19. Sequencing used peripheral blood. The CDR3 spells CASSLQATGNTIYF. DNA of the CDR3: TGTGCCAGCAGTTTACAGGCGACTGGAAACACCATATATTTT.